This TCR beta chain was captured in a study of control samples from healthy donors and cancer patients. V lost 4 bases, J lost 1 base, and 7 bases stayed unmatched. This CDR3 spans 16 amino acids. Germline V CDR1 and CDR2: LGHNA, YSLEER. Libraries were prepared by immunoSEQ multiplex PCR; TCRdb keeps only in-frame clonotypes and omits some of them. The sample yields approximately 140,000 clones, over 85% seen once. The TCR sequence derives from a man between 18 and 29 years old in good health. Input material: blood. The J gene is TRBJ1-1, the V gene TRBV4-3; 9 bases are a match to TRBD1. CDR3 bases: TGCGCCAGCAGCCGAAAACAGGGGGCGAGGAACACTGAAGCTTTCTTT. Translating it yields CASSRKQGARNTEAFF.